Listed below are T cell receptor beta chains from one sample, sequenced in a study of blood T cell repertoires in COVID-19. Using immunoSEQ multiplex PCR, the repertoire was profiled, and TCRdb retains in-frame clones only, with some absent. The sample carries 150,000 to 200,000 clones, about 80% recorded once. Material for sequencing was peripheral blood. These receptors originate from a man in his 60s with acute or convalescent COVID-19. Each CDR3 is given without its conserved first and last residue.

J gene	V gene	CDR3 protein
TRBJ2-7	TRBV27	ASSLQGQGAFEQY
TRBJ1-1	TRBV5-8	ATLDTLNTEAF
TRBJ1-5	TRBV19	ASSMREASQPQH
TRBJ2-2	TRBV9	ASSPGQGTTGELF
TRBJ2-3	TRBV30	AWKAGADTQY
TRBJ1-6	TRBV11-2	ASSLGTGVGSPLH
TRBJ2-7	TRBV28	ASSLWGQALYEQY
TRBJ2-1	TRBV11-3	ASSSGGYEQF
TRBJ2-1	TRBV7-8	ASSLWGGGDNEQF
TRBJ1-2	TRBV24-1	ATSDVGQGYGYT
TRBJ2-7	TRBV7-8	ATSPAVVPLDEQY
TRBJ1-6	TRBV19	ASRSLRQVTLYNSPLH
TRBJ2-1	TRBV9	ASSVSGSSGGLYQTYNEQF
TRBJ1-1	TRBV5-1	ASSSGQGVTEAF
TRBJ2-1	TRBV27	ASSPPAGGASYNEQF
TRBJ2-7	TRBV7-2	ASSLAGAATYEQY
TRBJ2-5	TRBV18	ASSPLASGQETQY
TRBJ2-3	TRBV18	ASSQGQSTDTQY
TRBJ2-7	TRBV6-5	ASSMGIGTPKEQY
TRBJ2-3	TRBV6-2/TRBV6-3	ASSPTRTSGNTDTQY
TRBJ2-7	TRBV4-3	ASSQGQGGEQY
TRBJ2-1	TRBV27	ASSLWGGGHNEQF
TRBJ1-1	TRBV3-1/TRBV3-2	ASSQDAAGGGGLVAF
TRBJ2-5	TRBV11-2	ASSHRGVSGGQETQY
TRBJ2-7	TRBV6-5	ASSFLTGGIYEQY
TRBJ2-3	TRBV24-1	ATSATSGGARNTQY
TRBJ1-5	TRBV2	ASSPTGVGNQPQH
TRBJ1-2	TRBV5-6	ASSLGQARNYGYT
TRBJ1-2	TRBV6-4	ASSDSTGPYGYT
TRBJ1-2	TRBV29-1	SVLEGEYGYT
TRBJ1-2	TRBV5-1	ASSMDREGYGYT
TRBJ1-2	TRBV5-6	ASSLGGQGNYGYT
TRBJ2-3	TRBV11-3	ASSRLAGIADTQY
TRBJ1-1	TRBV6-5	ASMRNTEAF
TRBJ2-3	TRBV7-2	ASSSQGAGSNTQY
TRBJ2-2	TRBV6-2/TRBV6-3	ASSWSRRELF
TRBJ1-5	TRBV18	ASSQGGINQPQH
TRBJ1-2	TRBV28	ASNIGTVANYGYT
TRBJ1-4	TRBV4-2	ASSRTGGRSNEKLF
TRBJ1-2	TRBV2	ASKSGAFPYGYT
TRBJ1-1	TRBV18	ASSRGENTEAF
TRBJ2-5	TRBV9	ASSARTGVGGRETQY
TRBJ2-3	TRBV6-6	ASSYSTGTGQY
TRBJ2-6	TRBV19	ASSTGFAGANVLT
TRBJ2-7	TRBV2	ASSGDREAYEQY
TRBJ2-5	TRBV5-4	ASSSAYRGETQY
TRBJ1-2	TRBV11-2	ASSLVRDSSYGYT
TRBJ2-5	TRBV19	ASSLWRGETQY
TRBJ1-5	TRBV6-1	ASSEAEGLNQPQH
TRBJ2-5	TRBV9	ASSVGPGWETQY
TRBJ1-1	TRBV3-1/TRBV3-2	ASRTDNTEAF
TRBJ2-3	TRBV4-1	ASSQVRTDTDTQY
TRBJ2-3	TRBV3-1/TRBV3-2	ASSQAETVPSHTQY